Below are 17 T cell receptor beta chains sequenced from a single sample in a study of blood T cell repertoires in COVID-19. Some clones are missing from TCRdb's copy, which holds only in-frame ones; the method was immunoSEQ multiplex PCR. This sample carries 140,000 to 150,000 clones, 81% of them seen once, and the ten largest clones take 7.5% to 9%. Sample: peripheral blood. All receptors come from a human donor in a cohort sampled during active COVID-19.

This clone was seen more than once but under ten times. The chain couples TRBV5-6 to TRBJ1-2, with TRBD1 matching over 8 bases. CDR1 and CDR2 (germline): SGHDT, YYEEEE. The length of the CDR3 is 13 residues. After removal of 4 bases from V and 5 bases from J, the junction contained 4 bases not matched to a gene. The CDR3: CASSTDRAYGYTF. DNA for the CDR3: TGTGCCAGCAGCACGGACAGGGCATATGGCTACACCTTC. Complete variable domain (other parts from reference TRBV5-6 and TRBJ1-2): DAGVTQSPTHLIKTRGQQVTLRCSPKSGHDTVSWYQQALGQGPQFIFQYYEEEERQRGNFPDRFSGHQFPNYSSELNVNALLLGDSALYLCASSTDRAYGYTFGSGTRLTVV.

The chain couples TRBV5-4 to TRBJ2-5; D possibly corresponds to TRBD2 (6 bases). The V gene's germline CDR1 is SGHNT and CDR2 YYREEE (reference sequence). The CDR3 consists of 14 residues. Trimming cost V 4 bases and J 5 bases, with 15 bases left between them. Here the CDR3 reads CASSPGTSRETQYF. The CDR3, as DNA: TGTGCCAGCAGCCCCGGGACTTCGAGGGAGACCCAGTACTTC.

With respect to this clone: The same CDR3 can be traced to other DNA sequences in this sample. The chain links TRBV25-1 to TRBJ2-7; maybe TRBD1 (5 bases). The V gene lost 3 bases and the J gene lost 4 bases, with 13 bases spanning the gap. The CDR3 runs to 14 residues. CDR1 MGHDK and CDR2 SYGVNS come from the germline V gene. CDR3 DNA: TGTGCCAGCAGTGACCGGCAGGGTCGGTACGAGCAGTACTTC. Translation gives CASSDRQGRYEQYF.

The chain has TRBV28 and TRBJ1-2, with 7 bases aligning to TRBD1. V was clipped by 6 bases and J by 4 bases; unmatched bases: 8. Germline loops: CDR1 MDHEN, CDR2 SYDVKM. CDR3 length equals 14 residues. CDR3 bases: TGTGCCAGCAGCAGAACAGGGGTCTTCTATGGCTACACCTTC. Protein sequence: CASSRTGVFYGYTF.

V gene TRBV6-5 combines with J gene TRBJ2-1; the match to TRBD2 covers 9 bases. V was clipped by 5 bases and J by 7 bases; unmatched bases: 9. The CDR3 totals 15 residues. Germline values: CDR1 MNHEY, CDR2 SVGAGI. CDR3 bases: TGTGCCAGCAGTACCGGACTAGCGTACACGAATGAGCAGTTCTTC. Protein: CASSTGLAYTNEQFF.

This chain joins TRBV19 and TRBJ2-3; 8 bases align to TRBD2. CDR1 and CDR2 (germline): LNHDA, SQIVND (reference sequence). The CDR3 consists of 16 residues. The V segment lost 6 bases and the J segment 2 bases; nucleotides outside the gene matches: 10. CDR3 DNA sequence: TGTGCCAGTAGATCACTAGCGGACCTCAACACAGATACGCAGTATTTT. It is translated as CASRSLADLNTDTQYF.

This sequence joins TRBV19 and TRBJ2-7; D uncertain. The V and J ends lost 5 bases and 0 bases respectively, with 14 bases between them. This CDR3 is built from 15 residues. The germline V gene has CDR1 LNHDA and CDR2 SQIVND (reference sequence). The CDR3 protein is CASSPSGVDSYEQYF. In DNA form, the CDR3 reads TGTGCCAGTAGTCCATCAGGTGTAGACTCCTACGAGCAGTACTTC.

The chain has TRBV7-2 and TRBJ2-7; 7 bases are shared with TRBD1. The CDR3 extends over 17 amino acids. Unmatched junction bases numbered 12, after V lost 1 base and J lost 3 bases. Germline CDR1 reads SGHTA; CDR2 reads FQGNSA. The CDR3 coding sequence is TGTGCCAGCAGCTTAGAGACAGGGTTTCTCAGTGGCTACGAGCAGTACTTC. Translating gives CASSLETGFLSGYEQYF.

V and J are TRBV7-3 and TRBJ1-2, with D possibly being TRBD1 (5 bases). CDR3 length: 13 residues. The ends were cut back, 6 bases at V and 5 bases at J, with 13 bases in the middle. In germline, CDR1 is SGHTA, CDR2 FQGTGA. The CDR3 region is CASSNPGEYGYTF. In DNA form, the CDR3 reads TGTGCCAGCAGTAACCCGGGGGAATATGGCTACACCTTC.

The CDR3 sequence: CASSRPSSGNIQYF. The CDR3 DNA reads TGTGCCAGCAGCCGCCCTTCGTCCGGAAACATTCAGTACTTC. The chain carries TRBV6-2 or TRBV6-3 and TRBJ2-4, with D unclear. The CDR3 spans 14 residues. The V end was cut by 6 bases, the J end by 6 bases, with 15 bases between. Germline values: CDR1 MNHEY, CDR2 SVGEGT.

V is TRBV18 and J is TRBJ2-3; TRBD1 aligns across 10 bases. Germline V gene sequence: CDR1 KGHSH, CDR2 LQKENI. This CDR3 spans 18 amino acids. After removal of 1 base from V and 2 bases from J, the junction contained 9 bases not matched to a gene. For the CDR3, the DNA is TGTGCCAGCTCACCACAAAATAAAGGACAGGGGGTCACAGATACGCAGTATTTT. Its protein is CASSPQNKGQGVTDTQYF.

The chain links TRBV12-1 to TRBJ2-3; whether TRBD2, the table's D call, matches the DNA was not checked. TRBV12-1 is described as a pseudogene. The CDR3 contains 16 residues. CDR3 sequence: CASSRSTSGSTDTQYF. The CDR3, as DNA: TGTGCCAGCAGCCGCTCAACTAGCGGGAGCACAGATACGCAGTATTTT.

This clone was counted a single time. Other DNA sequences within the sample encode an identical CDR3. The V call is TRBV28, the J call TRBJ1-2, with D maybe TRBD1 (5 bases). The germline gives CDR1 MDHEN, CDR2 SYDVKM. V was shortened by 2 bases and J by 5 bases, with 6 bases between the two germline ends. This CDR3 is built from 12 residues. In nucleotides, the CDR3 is TGTGCCAGCAGTTTAAGGGGATATGGCTACACCTTC. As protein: CASSLRGYGYTF.

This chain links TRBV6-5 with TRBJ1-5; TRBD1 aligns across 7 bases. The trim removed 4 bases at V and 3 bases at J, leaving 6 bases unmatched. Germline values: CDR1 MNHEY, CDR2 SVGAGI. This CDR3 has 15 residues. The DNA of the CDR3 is TGTGCCAGCAGTTCGACAGGGAGGTCCAATCAGCCCCAGCATTTT. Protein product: CASSSTGRSNQPQHF.

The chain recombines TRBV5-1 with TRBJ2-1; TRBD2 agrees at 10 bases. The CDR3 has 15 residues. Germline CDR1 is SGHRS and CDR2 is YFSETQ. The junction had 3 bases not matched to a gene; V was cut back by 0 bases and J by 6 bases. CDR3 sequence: CASSLASGSINEQFF. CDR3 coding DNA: TGCGCCAGCAGCTTGGCTAGCGGGAGTATCAATGAGCAGTTCTTC.

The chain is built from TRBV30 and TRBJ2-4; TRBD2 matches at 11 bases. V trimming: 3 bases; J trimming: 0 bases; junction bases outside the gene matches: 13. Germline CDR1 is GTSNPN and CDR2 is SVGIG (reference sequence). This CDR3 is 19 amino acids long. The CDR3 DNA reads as TGTGCCTGGAGCCTAAAACCCGGGACTAGCGGAGTAGCCAAAAACATTCAGTACTTC. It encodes CAWSLKPGTSGVAKNIQYF.

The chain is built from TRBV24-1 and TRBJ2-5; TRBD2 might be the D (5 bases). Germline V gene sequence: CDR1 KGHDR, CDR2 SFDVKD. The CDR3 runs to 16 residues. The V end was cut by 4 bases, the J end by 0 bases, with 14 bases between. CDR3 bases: TGTGCCACCAGTGACGCCGGACTGAACAACCAAGAGACCCAGTACTTC. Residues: CATSDAGLNNQETQYF.